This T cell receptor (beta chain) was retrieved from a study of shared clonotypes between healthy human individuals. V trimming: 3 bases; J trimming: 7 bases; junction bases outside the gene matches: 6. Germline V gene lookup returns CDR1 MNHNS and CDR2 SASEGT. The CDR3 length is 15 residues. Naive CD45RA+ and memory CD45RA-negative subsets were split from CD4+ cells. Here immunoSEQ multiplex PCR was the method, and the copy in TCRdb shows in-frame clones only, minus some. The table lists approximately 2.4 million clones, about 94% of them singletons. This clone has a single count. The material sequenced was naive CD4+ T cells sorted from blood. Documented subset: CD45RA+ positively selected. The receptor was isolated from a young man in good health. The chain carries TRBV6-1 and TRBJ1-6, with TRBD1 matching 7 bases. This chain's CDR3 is CASSDAQGRNSPLHF. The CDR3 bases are TGTGCCAGCAGTGATGCACAGGGGCGGAATTCACCCCTCCACTTT.